What follows describes a single TCR beta chain. Antigen: not known. The protocol was immunoSEQ multiplex PCR, while the TCRdb copy is restricted to in-frame clones and leaves out a portion. The table includes about 150,000 clones, over 80% detected once. The data belong to a study of radiation and T cells in renal cell carcinoma. Time point: blood 2 weeks post-SBRT. Treatment noted: 15 Gy SBRT to primary tumor, nephrectomy 4 weeks later. Study observations and caveats: Baseline intratumoral clonotype presence is unknown without pretreatment biopsies. In blood, top tumor clones expanded by 2 weeks, shrinking by 4.

The specimen was blood, collected from a patient whose treatment included radiotherapy and nephrectomy. This sequence originates from a woman aged 45-60 years with renal cell carcinoma.

DNA of the CDR3: TGTGCCAGCAGCCCACGGGGGGGGCAGCAGCCCCAGCATTTT. It is translated as CASSPRGGQQPQHF. The V gene is TRBV7-2, the J gene TRBJ1-5, with a possible D match to TRBD1 (6 bases). The CDR3 totals 14 residues. Trimming took 5 bases from V and 7 from J, leaving 15 bases between them. Germline lookup yields CDR1 SGHTA and CDR2 FQGNSA. The variable domain in full, with the rest retrieved from reference TRBV7-2 and TRBJ1-5, is GAGVSQSPSNKVTEKGKDVELRCDPISGHTALYWYRQSLGQGLEFLIYFQGNSAPDKSGLPSDRFSAERTGGSVSTLTIQRTQQEDSAVYLCASSPRGGQQPQHFGDGTRLSIL.